A single sample gave rise to the 15 T cell receptor beta chains below, sequenced in a study of technical replicates of blood from several donors. Measured with immunoSEQ multiplex PCR; TCRdb has only the in-frame clones, and not every one. The repertoire consists of some 80,000 clones, with about 81% occurring once and the leading ten covering around 4%. Sequenced sample: PBMCs. All receptors come from a human donor in good health. Some clones in this sample may be carry-over from other donors' samples.

The sample holds a few counts of this clone. This chain uses TRBV5-1 with TRBJ1-1; D is unresolved. The CDR3 totals 15 residues. The germline CDR1 and CDR2 sequences are SGHRS and YFSETQ. Between the trimmed V and J ends, which lost 0 bases and 0 bases, there was a span of 9 bases. CDR3 nucleotide sequence: TGCGCCAGCAGCTTGGCTACTGAGATGAACACTGAAGCTTTCTTT. Translation: CASSLATEMNTEAFF.

The chain's CDR3 is CASSLNGLAGVSSYEQYF. In nucleotides, the CDR3 is TGCGCCAGCAGCCTAAATGGACTAGCGGGGGTCTCCTCCTACGAGCAGTACTTC. The chain carries TRBV5-1 and TRBJ2-7; 13 bases align to TRBD2. V lost 4 bases, J lost 0 bases, and 10 bases stayed unmatched. This CDR3 spans 18 amino acids. The V gene's germline CDR1 is SGHRS and CDR2 YFSETQ.

The chain links TRBV30 to TRBJ1-2; D is perhaps TRBD1 (6 bases). The ends were cut back, 5 bases at V and 7 bases at J, with 11 bases in the middle. Germline V gene data show CDR1 as GTSNPN and CDR2 as SVGIG (reference sequence). This CDR3 region has 11 residues. CDR3 coding DNA: TGTGCCTGGTCAGCCAGGGGTGGCTACACCTTC. Its protein is CAWSARGGYTF.

The genes are TRBV5-8 and TRBJ1-1; unclear D gene. The CDR3 spans 13 residues. Germline V CDR1 and CDR2: SGHTS, YDEGEE. The germline V and J ends were trimmed by 7 bases and 1 base, with 11 bases remaining between them. CDR3 nucleotide sequence: TGTGCCAGCGCGGTCACGTGGAACACTGAAGCTTTCTTT. It is translated as CASAVTWNTEAFF.

The chain carries TRBV4-3 and TRBJ1-1; the D is unclear. The germline V gene has CDR1 LGHNA and CDR2 YSLEER. V was cut by 1 base and J by 0 bases, with 12 bases left in between. The CDR3 loop spans 16 amino acids. The CDR3 region has the DNA TGCGCCAGCAGCCAAGGCCCCGGGAGCATGAACACTGAAGCTTTCTTT. Encoded protein: CASSQGPGSMNTEAFF.

The chain is built from TRBV4-3 and TRBJ2-3; D gene unclear. Between the trimmed V and J ends, which lost 8 bases and 4 bases, there was a span of 10 bases. Germline lookup yields CDR1 LGHNA and CDR2 YSLEER. The CDR3 runs 12 residues. CDR3 amino acids: CASSYVPDTQYF. The CDR3 region has the DNA TGCGCCAGCTCCTACGTCCCAGATACGCAGTATTTT.

The chain employs TRBV30 and TRBJ2-3; tentatively, D is TRBD2 (5 bases). Trimming cost V 2 bases and J 3 bases, with 9 bases left between them. The CDR3 is 13 residues long. Germline V gene data show CDR1 as GTSNPN and CDR2 as SVGIG (reference sequence). Here the CDR3 reads CAWSWTPTDTQYF. For the CDR3, the DNA is TGTGCCTGGAGTTGGACTCCTACAGATACGCAGTATTTT.

J is TRBJ1-1 and V is TRBV12-2; the listed D gene, TRBD1, was not tested against the DNA. TRBV12-2 is designated a pseudogene. The CDR3 sequence is 14 residues long. The CDR3 reads CASPAPRGNTEAFF. The DNA for the CDR3 is TGTGCAAGTCCAGCCCCCAGGGGGAACACTGAAGCTTTCTTT.

V gene TRBV5-6 combines with J gene TRBJ2-7, with 11 bases fitting TRBD1. The CDR3 totals 16 residues. The germline V gene encodes CDR1 SGHDT and CDR2 YYEEEE. V shed 2 bases, J shed 4 bases, and the junction held 8 bases outside the gene matches. The CDR3 reads CASSLLGQGDWYEQYF. The CDR3 nucleotides are TGTGCCAGCAGCTTACTGGGACAGGGGGATTGGTACGAGCAGTACTTC.

The CDR3 nucleotides are TGTGCCAGCAGTTTTTCACCTAGCGAGTACAATGAGCAGTTCTTC. It specifies CASSFSPSEYNEQFF. The rearrangement joins TRBV6-1 to TRBJ2-1; D may be TRBD2 (6 bases). V was clipped by 5 bases and J by 4 bases, with 15 bases between them. The germline gives CDR1 MNHNS, CDR2 SASEGT. The CDR3 contains 15 residues.

The chain uses TRBV27 and TRBJ2-2, with D maybe TRBD2 (5 bases). The V and J ends lost 6 bases and 1 base respectively, with 18 bases between them. The CDR3 consists of 17 residues. Germline CDR1 is MNHEY and CDR2 is SMNVEV (reference sequence). CDR3 nucleotide sequence: TGTGCCAGCAGCCACCCTGATAGCGTGCTGAACACCGGGGAGCTGTTTTTT. Its translation: CASSHPDSVLNTGELFF.

This sequence joins TRBV5-1 and TRBJ2-7; 8 nucleotides line up with TRBD2. Germline CDR1 reads SGHRS; CDR2 reads YFSETQ. Trimming at V came to 3 bases and at J to 0 bases, leaving 8 bases not matched to a gene. The CDR3 runs 16 residues. In DNA form, the CDR3 reads TGCGCCAGCAGCTGGGGTGGGACTAGGAGCTCCTACGAGCAGTACTTC. It specifies CASSWGGTRSSYEQYF.

The chain joins TRBV4-3 to TRBJ1-2; D is undetermined. This CDR3 comprises 16 residues. Germline CDR1 is LGHNA and CDR2 is YSLEER. Trimming cost V 0 bases and J 0 bases, with 11 bases left between them. The chain's CDR3 is CASSQEARSSNYGYTF. CDR3 nucleotide sequence: TGCGCCAGCAGCCAAGAAGCGAGGTCCTCTAACTATGGCTACACCTTC.

The rearrangement links TRBV4-1 to TRBJ1-4; D perhaps matches TRBD1 (5 bases). The V end lost 0 bases, the J end lost 4 bases, and 9 bases lay between the germline ends. Germline values: CDR1 MGHRA, CDR2 YSYEKL. The CDR3 contains 15 residues. The CDR3 protein is CASSQEAGRNEKLFF. Here the CDR3 DNA reads TGCGCCAGCAGCCAAGAGGCGGGGCGTAATGAAAAACTGTTTTTT.

J is TRBJ1-1 and V is TRBV9; 8 bases line up with TRBD1. Germline V gene data show CDR1 as SGDLS and CDR2 as YYNGEE. CDR3 length equals 15 residues. Germline trimming cut 3 bases from V and 3 bases from J; bases unmatched to any gene: 7. The CDR3 bases are TGTGCCAGCAGCGGAAAGACAGGGGCGCACACTGAAGCTTTCTTT. As protein: CASSGKTGAHTEAFF.